Shown below are 25 T cell receptor beta chains from a single sample sequenced in a study of shared clonotypes between healthy human individuals. This table comes from immunoSEQ multiplex PCR, and its TCRdb copy is limited to in-frame clones, with some not included. In the table there are about 2 million clones, roughly 94% of which are singletons. What was sequenced was naive CD4+ T cells sorted from blood. The subset denotes: CD45RA+ positively selected. The receptor source for this set is a man aged 18 to 30 in good health.

The J gene is TRBJ2-3, the V gene TRBV18; 8 positions match TRBD2. CDR3 length: 15 amino acids. Germline values: CDR1 KGHSH, CDR2 LQKENI. V dropped 3 bases and J dropped 3; count of bases not matched to a gene: 5. CDR3 protein: CASSPGGRRTDTQYF. The CDR3 DNA sequence: TGTGCCAGCTCACCGGGCGGGAGGAGAACAGATACGCAGTATTTT.

The chain joins TRBV6-1 to TRBJ2-1, with D maybe TRBD1 (5 bases). This CDR3 is 13 amino acids long. V was clipped by 10 bases and J by 9 bases, with 19 bases between them. The germline V gene encodes CDR1 MNHNS and CDR2 SASEGT. CDR3 DNA sequence: TGTGCCACTCATCATGGGGCCTCACGTGAGCAGTTCTTC. Translating it yields CATHHGASREQFF.

Points on this clone: Other nucleotide sequences in the sample specify the same CDR3. V gene TRBV20-1 combines with J gene TRBJ2-7, with TRBD1 identical over 8 bases. Germline lookup yields CDR1 DFQATT and CDR2 SNEGSKA (reference sequence). This CDR3 spans 11 amino acids. V was clipped by 6 bases and J by 4 bases; unmatched bases: 2. The CDR3 reads CSAWTGYEQYF. The CDR3 DNA sequence: TGCAGTGCCTGGACAGGGTACGAGCAGTACTTC.

The V call is TRBV6-1, the J call TRBJ1-1; tentative D call: TRBD1 (5 bases). CDR1 and CDR2 (germline): MNHNS, SASEGT. Trimming removed 7 bases at V and 7 bases at J, with 16 bases between. This CDR3 region has 13 residues. CDR3 bases: TGTGCCAGCATTCGAGTGGGACTGAATGAAGCTTTCTTT. Its translation is CASIRVGLNEAFF.

This clone was seen only once. V gene TRBV30 combines with J gene TRBJ1-5, with 11 nucleotides matching TRBD1. In germline, CDR1 is GTSNPN, CDR2 SVGIG (reference sequence). The ends lost 7 bases at V and 4 bases at J; junction bases unmatched: 12. This CDR3 has 16 residues. CDR3 protein: CAYRDRGENENQPQHF. In DNA, the CDR3 is TGTGCCTACAGGGACAGGGGGGAGAATGAGAATCAGCCCCAGCATTTT.

The sample holds one count of this clone. The chain carries TRBV27 and TRBJ2-7; 10 bases map to TRBD1. The CDR3 has 13 amino acids. Looked up from germline, CDR1 is MNHEY and CDR2 is SMNVEV (reference sequence). Trimming took 6 bases from V and 5 from J; bases not matched to a gene: 4. CDR3 sequence (DNA): TGTGCCAGCAGACGGGGACAGGGGAACGAGCAGTACTTC. Amino acid sequence: CASRRGQGNEQYF.

This clone appeared a single time. This chain connects TRBV28 to TRBJ2-5, with TRBD1 matching 7 bases. CDR3 size: 17 residues. V was pared by 8 bases and J by 3 bases, with 18 bases of the junction left unmatched. Germline CDR1 MDHEN, CDR2 SYDVKM. DNA for the CDR3: TGTGCCAGCGCCTTAGACAGGGCGCTGGGGATGAAAGAGACCCAGTACTTC. It codes for CASALDRALGMKETQYF. Filled out from reference TRBV28 and TRBJ2-5, the complete variable domain reads DVKVTQSSRYLVKRTGEKVFLECVQDMDHENMFWYRQDPGLGLRLIYFSYDVKMKEKGDIPEGYSVSREKKERFSLILESASTNQTSMYLCASALDRALGMKETQYFGPGTRLLVL.

The chain combines TRBV10-3 with TRBJ1-4; no firm D call. Germline V gives CDR1 ENHRY, CDR2 SYGVKD. CDR3 length equals 11 residues. Trimming cost V 10 bases and J 0 bases, with 3 bases left between them. CDR3 DNA sequence: TGTGCCACAGCAACTAATGAAAAACTGTTTTTT. Amino acid sequence: CATATNEKLFF.

This chain connects TRBV6-5 to TRBJ2-1, with D unresolved. V shed 0 bases and J shed 8 bases, with 11 bases lying between them. The CDR3 loop spans 14 amino acids. The V gene's germline CDR1 is MNHEY and CDR2 SVGAGI. CDR3 residues: CASSYSESLDEQFF. CDR3 bases: TGTGCCAGCAGTTACTCGGAGTCTTTGGATGAGCAGTTCTTC.

CDR3 in DNA: TGTGCCAGCAGACACAGGGGCGTGGAGGATTCACCCCTCCACTTT. Translated, it gives CASRHRGVEDSPLHF. The chain uses TRBV6-6 and TRBJ1-6; 7 nucleotides align to TRBD1. Germline CDR1 reads MNHNY; CDR2 reads SVGAGI (reference sequence). The CDR3 length is 15 residues. The J segment lost 8 bases and the V segment lost 6 bases, leaving 10 bases of the junction unmatched.

The chain joins TRBV5-1 to TRBJ2-3; no definite D call. Germline V CDR1 and CDR2: SGHRS, YFSETQ. V dropped 2 bases and J dropped 1 base, with 11 bases sitting between them. The CDR3 is 15 residues long. This chain's CDR3 is CASSLSRPGTDTQYF. CDR3 coding DNA: TGCGCCAGCAGCTTAAGCAGACCAGGCACAGATACGCAGTATTTT. The variable domain in full, completed from reference TRBV5-1 and TRBJ2-3, reads KAGVTQTPRYLIKTRGQQVTLSCSPISGHRSVSWYQQTPGQGLQFLFEYFSETQRNKGNFPGRFSGRQFSNSRSEMNVSTLELGDSALYLCASSLSRPGTDTQYFGPGTRLTVL.

With respect to this clone: The same CDR3 can be traced to other DNA sequences in this sample. V is TRBV9 and J is TRBJ2-5; D gene uncertain. The V end was cut by 0 bases, the J end by 3 bases, with 6 bases between. CDR1 SGDLS and CDR2 YYNGEE come from the germline V gene. The CDR3 contains 13 residues. Here the CDR3 DNA reads TGTGCCAGCAGCGTAGGGTTGGAAGAGACCCAGTACTTC. This codes for CASSVGLEETQYF.

The V gene is TRBV7-8, the J gene TRBJ2-7, with D possibly being TRBD1 or TRBD2 (5 bases each). The CDR3 consists of 16 residues. The germline V and J ends were trimmed by 1 base and 3 bases, with 16 bases remaining between them. The germline gives CDR1 SGHVS, CDR2 FQNEAQ. The CDR3 DNA reads as TGTGCCAGCAGCTTAGGACCGGGACGTGGACTCTACGAGCAGTACTTC. This encodes CASSLGPGRGLYEQYF.

The chain uses TRBV6-5 and TRBJ2-7; tentatively, D is TRBD2 (5 bases). Trimming stripped 0 bases from V and 7 bases from J, with 19 bases between. Germline V gene lookup returns CDR1 MNHEY and CDR2 SVGAGI. This CDR3 region has 16 residues. The CDR3 region is CASSYSSRTPWGEQYF. DNA of the CDR3: TGTGCCAGCAGTTACTCTAGTAGGACTCCCTGGGGTGAGCAGTACTTC.

V usage is TRBV5-1 and J usage is TRBJ1-2; 9 bases align to TRBD1. The CDR3 is 14 residues long. Trimming took 4 bases from V and 8 from J; bases not matched to a gene: 9. From germline, CDR1 is SGHRS and CDR2 YFSETQ. In nucleotides, the CDR3 is TGCGCCAGCAGCCCAGACAGGGGGGATTTCGGCTACACCTTC. Amino acid sequence: CASSPDRGDFGYTF.

The J gene is TRBJ2-5, the V gene TRBV19, with 7 bases identical to TRBD1. CDR3 length: 15 amino acids. V trimming: 5 bases; J trimming: 5 bases; junction bases outside the gene matches: 11. Germline CDR1 is LNHDA and CDR2 is SQIVND (reference sequence). The CDR3 loop reads CASSDSRDSGETQYF. The DNA of the CDR3 is TGTGCCAGTAGTGACTCCCGGGACAGTGGTGAGACCCAGTACTTC.

This clone has a handful of counts. This chain joins TRBV6-6 and TRBJ2-3; the D gene is possibly TRBD2 (5 bases). Germline CDR1 is MNHNY and CDR2 is SVGAGI (reference sequence). Trimming took off 3 bases at V and 3 bases at J, with 13 bases between the two ends. The CDR3 runs to 15 residues. Written as DNA, the CDR3 is TGTGCCAGCAGTTATTGGGGTTCGGGGACAGATACGCAGTATTTT. It translates to CASSYWGSGTDTQYF.

The chain has TRBV6-6 and TRBJ1-6, with a tentative D call TRBD1 (6 bases). The CDR3 runs to 15 residues. CDR1 and CDR2 (germline): MNHNY, SVGAGI (reference sequence). The V and J ends lost 2 bases and 9 bases respectively, with 14 bases between them. CDR3 in amino acids: CASSYGDTALSPLHF. The CDR3 bases are TGTGCCAGCAGTTACGGGGACACGGCTCTTTCACCCCTCCACTTT.

The V and J genes are TRBV15 and TRBJ2-7; 9 nucleotides agree with TRBD1. V was clipped by 2 bases and J by 2 bases; unmatched bases: 7. This CDR3 is built from 16 residues. Germline V gene sequence: CDR1 LNHNV, CDR2 YYDKDF (reference sequence). Here the CDR3 reads CATSRLGQGQAYEQYF. CDR3 DNA sequence: TGTGCCACCAGCAGATTGGGACAGGGACAGGCCTACGAGCAGTACTTC.

The chain is built from TRBV6-1 and TRBJ2-7; 9 bases line up with TRBD1. With V trimmed by 8 bases and J by 1 base, 6 bases remained unmatched. Germline V gives CDR1 MNHNS, CDR2 SASEGT. This CDR3 region has 14 residues. This chain's CDR3 is CASRAGTGSYEQYF. Here the CDR3 DNA reads TGTGCCAGCCGCGCCGGGACAGGGTCCTACGAGCAGTACTTC.

The chain carries TRBV5-1 and TRBJ2-3; 10 bases map to TRBD1. Germline CDR1 SGHRS, CDR2 YFSETQ. The CDR3 is 15 amino acids. Trimming took 1 base from V and 6 from J; bases not matched to a gene: 5. The CDR3 DNA sequence: TGCGCCAGCAGCTTGCGACAGGGGGCTAGGGATACGCAGTATTTT. It codes for CASSLRQGARDTQYF.

This clone has a single count. V and J are TRBV7-2 and TRBJ1-2; 7 bases agree with TRBD1. Germline CDR1 SGHTA, CDR2 FQGNSA. The J segment lost 0 bases and the V segment lost 1 base, leaving 5 bases of the junction unmatched. This CDR3 region has 16 residues. As DNA, the CDR3 is TGTGCCAGCAGCTTAGGGTCCGGGACAGCTAACTATGGCTACACCTTC. Its protein product is CASSLGSGTANYGYTF.

The V call is TRBV5-6, the J call TRBJ2-1; 7 bases map to TRBD2. Trimming cost V 4 bases and J 4 bases; bases outside gene matches: 5. Germline-derived CDR1 and CDR2 are SGHDT and YYEEEE. This CDR3 is 14 amino acids long. CDR3 nucleotide sequence: TGTGCCAGCAGCGCTAGCGGCTTGTACAATGAGCAGTTCTTC. Amino acid sequence: CASSASGLYNEQFF.

J is TRBJ2-7 and V is TRBV18; 9 nucleotides align to TRBD2. This CDR3 spans 16 amino acids. V dropped 1 base and J dropped 3; count of bases not matched to a gene: 7. CDR1 is KGHSH, CDR2 LQKENI, per germline. In nucleotides, the CDR3 is TGTGCCAGCTCACCACGGATCTCTAGCGGGAACTACGAGCAGTACTTC. This gives the protein CASSPRISSGNYEQYF.

A note on this clone: The sample carries other DNA sequences with the same CDR3. This sequence joins TRBV5-1 and TRBJ2-7; no firm D call. The CDR3 totals 14 residues. V was trimmed by 0 bases and J by 1 base, leaving 8 bases between them. Germline V gene data show CDR1 as SGHRS and CDR2 as YFSETQ. Here the CDR3 DNA reads TGCGCCAGCAGCTTGGGCGACGCATCCTACGAGCAGTACTTC. Translation: CASSLGDASYEQYF.